The clone carrying this T cell receptor beta chain was recorded only once. Assay used: immunoSEQ multiplex PCR; TCRdb lists only in-frame clones, some missing. The sample lists 40,000 or so clones; 82% were seen once. This record belongs to a study of OX40 agonist ivuxolimab in advanced cancers. V gave up 7 bases and J gave up 4 bases, with 17 bases separating them. Germline V lookup: CDR1 MNHNS, CDR2 SASEGT. CDR3 length: 14 amino acids. This sequence was found in an adult with an advanced solid tumor such as melanoma, head and neck, liver or kidney cancer. The sample in question was CD4+ or CD8+ T cells sorted from blood, obtained in a trial of the OX40 agonist ivuxolimab. The chain uses TRBV6-1 and TRBJ2-7; weak D call: TRBD2 (6 bases). The CDR3 coding sequence is TGTGCCAGCACCGTCGCGGCGGGGTTATACGAGCAGTACTTC. Translation gives CASTVAAGLYEQYF.